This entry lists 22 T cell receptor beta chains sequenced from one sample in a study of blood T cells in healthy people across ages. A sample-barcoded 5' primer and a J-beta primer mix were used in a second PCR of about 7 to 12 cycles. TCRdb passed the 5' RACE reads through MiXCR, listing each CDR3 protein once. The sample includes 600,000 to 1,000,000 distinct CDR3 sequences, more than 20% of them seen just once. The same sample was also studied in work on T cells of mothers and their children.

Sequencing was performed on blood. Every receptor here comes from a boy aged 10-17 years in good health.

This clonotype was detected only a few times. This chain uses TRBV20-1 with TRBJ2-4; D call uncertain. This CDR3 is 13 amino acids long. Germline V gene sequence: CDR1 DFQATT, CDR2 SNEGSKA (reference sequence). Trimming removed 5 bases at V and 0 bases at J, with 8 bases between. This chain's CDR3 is CSAHDLAKNIQYF. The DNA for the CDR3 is TGCAGTGCTCACGACTTAGCCAAAAACATTCAGTACTTC.

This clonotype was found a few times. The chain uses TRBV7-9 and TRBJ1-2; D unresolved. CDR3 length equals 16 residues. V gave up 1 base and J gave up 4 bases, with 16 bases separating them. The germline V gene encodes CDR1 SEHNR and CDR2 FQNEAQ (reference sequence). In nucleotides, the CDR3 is TGTGCCAGCAGCTTAGGAAGGTTGGGGAAAGGCTATGGCTACACCTTC. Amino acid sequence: CASSLGRLGKGYGYTF.

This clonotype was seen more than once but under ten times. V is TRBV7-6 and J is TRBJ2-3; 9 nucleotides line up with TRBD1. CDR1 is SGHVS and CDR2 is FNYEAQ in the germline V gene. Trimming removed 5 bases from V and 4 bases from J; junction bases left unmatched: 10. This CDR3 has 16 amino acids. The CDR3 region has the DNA TGTGCCAGCAGCCCTGTGACAGGGGGGGATGCAGATACGCAGTATTTT. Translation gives CASSPVTGGDADTQYF.

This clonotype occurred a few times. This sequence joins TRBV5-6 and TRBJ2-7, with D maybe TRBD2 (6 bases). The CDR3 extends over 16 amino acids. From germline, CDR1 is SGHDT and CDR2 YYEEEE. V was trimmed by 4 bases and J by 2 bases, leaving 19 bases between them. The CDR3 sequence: CASSPPFGGIAYEQYF. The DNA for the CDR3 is TGTGCCAGCAGCCCGCCTTTCGGGGGAATCGCCTACGAGCAGTACTTC.

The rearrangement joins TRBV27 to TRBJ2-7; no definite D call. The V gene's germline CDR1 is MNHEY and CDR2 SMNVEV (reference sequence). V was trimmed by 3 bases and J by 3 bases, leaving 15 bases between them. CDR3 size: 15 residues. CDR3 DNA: TGTGCCAGCAGTTTTTCACGCGTGGACCTCTACGAGCAGTACTTC. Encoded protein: CASSFSRVDLYEQYF.

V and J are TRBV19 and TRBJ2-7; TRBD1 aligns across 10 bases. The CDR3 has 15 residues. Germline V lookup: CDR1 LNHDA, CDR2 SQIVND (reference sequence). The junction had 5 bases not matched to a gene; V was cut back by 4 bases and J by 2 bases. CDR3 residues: CASSTGTGDPYEQYF. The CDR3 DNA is TGTGCCAGTAGTACCGGGACAGGGGACCCCTACGAGCAGTACTTC.

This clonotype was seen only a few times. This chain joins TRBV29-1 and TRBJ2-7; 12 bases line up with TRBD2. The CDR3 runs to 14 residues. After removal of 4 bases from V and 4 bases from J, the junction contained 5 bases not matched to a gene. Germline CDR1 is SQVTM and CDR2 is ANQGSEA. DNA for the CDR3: TGCAGCGTTGTGGGACTAGCGGGCCATTACGAGCAGTACTTC. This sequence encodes CSVVGLAGHYEQYF.

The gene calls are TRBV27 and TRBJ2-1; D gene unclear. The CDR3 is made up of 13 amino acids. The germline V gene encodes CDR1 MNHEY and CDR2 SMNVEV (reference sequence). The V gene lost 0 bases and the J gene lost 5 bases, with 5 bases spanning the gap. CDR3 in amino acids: CASSLSAHNEQFF. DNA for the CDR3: TGTGCCAGCAGTTTATCAGCACACAATGAGCAGTTCTTC.

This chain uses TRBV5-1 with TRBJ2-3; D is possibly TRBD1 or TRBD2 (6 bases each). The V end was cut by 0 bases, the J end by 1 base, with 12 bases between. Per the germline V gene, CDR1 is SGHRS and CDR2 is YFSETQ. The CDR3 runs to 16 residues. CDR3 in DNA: TGCGCCAGCAGCTTGGTCGGGGGCCATGGCACAGATACGCAGTATTTT. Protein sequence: CASSLVGGHGTDTQYF. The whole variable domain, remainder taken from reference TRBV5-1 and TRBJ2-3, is KAGVTQTPRYLIKTRGQQVTLSCSPISGHRSVSWYQQTPGQGLQFLFEYFSETQRNKGNFPGRFSGRQFSNSRSEMNVSTLELGDSALYLCASSLVGGHGTDTQYFGPGTRLTVL.

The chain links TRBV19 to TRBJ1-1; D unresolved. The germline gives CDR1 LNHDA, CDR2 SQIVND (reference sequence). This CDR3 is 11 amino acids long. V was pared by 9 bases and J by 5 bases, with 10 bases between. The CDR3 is CASREGTEAFF. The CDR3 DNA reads TGTGCCAGCAGAGAGGGTACTGAAGCTTTCTTT. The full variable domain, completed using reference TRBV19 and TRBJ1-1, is DGGITQSPKYLFRKEGQNVTLSCEQNLNHDAMYWYRQDPGQGLRLIYYSQIVNDFQKGDIAEGYSVSREKKESFPLTVTSAQKNPTAFYLCASREGTEAFFGQGTRLTVV.

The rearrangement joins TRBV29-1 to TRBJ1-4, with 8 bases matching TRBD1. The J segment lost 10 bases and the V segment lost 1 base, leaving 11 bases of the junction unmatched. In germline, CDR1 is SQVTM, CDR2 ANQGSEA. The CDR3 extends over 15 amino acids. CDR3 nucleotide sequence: TGCAGCGTTGAAGGTCCGGGACAGGCCGATGGAAAACTGTTTTTT. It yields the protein CSVEGPGQADGKLFF.

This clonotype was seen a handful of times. As DNA, the CDR3 is TGCAGTGCTAGAGTCGACAGGGGAGAAAAACTGTTTTTT. This translates into CSARVDRGEKLFF. V usage is TRBV20-1 and J usage is TRBJ1-4; 8 bases align to TRBD1. The germline CDR1 and CDR2 sequences are DFQATT and SNEGSKA (reference sequence). CDR3 length: 13 residues. V was clipped by 1 base and J by 8 bases; unmatched bases: 3.

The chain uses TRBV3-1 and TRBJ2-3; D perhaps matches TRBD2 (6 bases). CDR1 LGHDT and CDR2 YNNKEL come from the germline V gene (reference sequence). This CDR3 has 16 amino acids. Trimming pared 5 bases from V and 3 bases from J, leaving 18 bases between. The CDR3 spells CASSSSGVPFTDTQYF. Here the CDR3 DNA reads TGTGCCAGCAGCAGCTCGGGGGTTCCTTTTACAGATACGCAGTATTTT.

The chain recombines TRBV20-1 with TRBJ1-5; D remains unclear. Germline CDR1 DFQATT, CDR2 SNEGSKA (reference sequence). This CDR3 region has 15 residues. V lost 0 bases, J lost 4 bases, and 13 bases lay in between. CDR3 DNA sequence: TGCAGTGCTAGAGATGTAGGCCCGATTAATCAGCCCCAGCATTTT. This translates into CSARDVGPINQPQHF.

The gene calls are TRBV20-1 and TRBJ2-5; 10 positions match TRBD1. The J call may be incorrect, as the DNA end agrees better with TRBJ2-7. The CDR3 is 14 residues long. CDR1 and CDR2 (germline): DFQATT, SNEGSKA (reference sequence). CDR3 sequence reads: CSASSTGGIYEQYF. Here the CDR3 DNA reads TGCAGTGCTAGTTCGACAGGGGGCATATACGAGCAGTACTTC.

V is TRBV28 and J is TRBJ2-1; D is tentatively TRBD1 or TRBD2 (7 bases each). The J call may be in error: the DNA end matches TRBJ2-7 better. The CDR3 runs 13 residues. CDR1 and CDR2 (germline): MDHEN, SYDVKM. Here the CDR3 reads CASQGGPSYEQYF. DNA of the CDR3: TGTGCCAGCCAGGGGGGGCCCTCCTACGAGCAGTACTTC.

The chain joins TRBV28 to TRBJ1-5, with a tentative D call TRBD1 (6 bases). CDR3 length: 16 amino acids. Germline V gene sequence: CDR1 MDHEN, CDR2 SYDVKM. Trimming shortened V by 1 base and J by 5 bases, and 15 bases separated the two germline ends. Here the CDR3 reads CASSLYTGLGYQPQHF. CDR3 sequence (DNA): TGTGCCAGCAGTTTATATACAGGGCTTGGTTATCAGCCCCAGCATTTT.

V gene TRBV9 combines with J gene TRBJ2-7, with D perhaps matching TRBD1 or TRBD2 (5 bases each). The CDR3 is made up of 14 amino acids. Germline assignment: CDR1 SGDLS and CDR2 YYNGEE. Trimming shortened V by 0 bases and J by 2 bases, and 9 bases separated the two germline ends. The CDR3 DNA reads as TGTGCCAGCAGCGTAGGGGACGGAACCTACGAGCAGTACTTC. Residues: CASSVGDGTYEQYF.

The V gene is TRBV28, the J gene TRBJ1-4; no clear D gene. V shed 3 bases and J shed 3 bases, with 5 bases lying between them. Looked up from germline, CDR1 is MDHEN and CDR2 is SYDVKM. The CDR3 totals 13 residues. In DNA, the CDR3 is TGTGCCAGCAGTTTCTGGTCTAATGAAAAACTGTTTTTT. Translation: CASSFWSNEKLFF.

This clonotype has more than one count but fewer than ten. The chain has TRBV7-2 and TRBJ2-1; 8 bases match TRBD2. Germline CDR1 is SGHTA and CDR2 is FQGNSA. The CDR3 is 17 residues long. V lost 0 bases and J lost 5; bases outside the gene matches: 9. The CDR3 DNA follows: TGTGCCAGCAGCTTAGCGCGGGCGGGGGGTCGAAACAATGAGCAGTTCTTC. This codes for CASSLARAGGRNNEQFF.

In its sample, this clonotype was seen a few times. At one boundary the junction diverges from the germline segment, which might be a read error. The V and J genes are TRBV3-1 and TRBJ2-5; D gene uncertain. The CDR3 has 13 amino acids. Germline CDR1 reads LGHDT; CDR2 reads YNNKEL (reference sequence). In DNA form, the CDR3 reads TGTGCTAGCAGGCAAGTAATTCAAGAGACCCAGTACTTC. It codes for CASRQVIQETQYF.

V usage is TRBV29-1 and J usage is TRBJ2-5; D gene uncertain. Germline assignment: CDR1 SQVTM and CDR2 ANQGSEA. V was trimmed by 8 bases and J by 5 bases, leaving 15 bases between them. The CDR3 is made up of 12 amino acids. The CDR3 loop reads CSLKTTQETQYF. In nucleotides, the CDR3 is TGCAGCCTTAAAACTACCCAGGAGACCCAGTACTTC.